This TCR beta chain comes out of a study of cytomegalovirus exposure and HLA in healthy donors. The CDR3 has 17 amino acids. The germline V gene encodes CDR1 LNHNV and CDR2 YYDKDF (reference sequence). With V trimmed by 4 bases and J by 4 bases, 10 bases remained unmatched. 13 Jbeta primers and 60 Vbeta primers were used for the PCR. Libraries were prepared by immunoSEQ multiplex PCR; TCRdb keeps only in-frame clonotypes and omits some of them. The sample includes about 160,000 clones, around 82% of them seen just once. The source material was PBMCs. This chain connects TRBV15 to TRBJ2-3, with TRBD2 matching over 11 bases. The sequence derives from a boy between 2 and 10 years old in good health and CMV-seronegative. Written as DNA, the CDR3 is TGTGCCACCAGCACCAGACTAGCGGGATTTGTTGCAGATACGCAGTATTTT. Translated: CATSTRLAGFVADTQYF.